What follows are 3 T cell receptor beta chains derived from one specimen sequenced in a study of blood T cell repertoires in COVID-19. Repertoires were generated with immunoSEQ multiplex PCR, while TCRdb's copy carries only in-frame clones and drops some. The sample holds 200,000 to 300,000 clones, around nine tenths seen once. The sample taken for sequencing was peripheral blood. The origin of the receptors is a man aged 25-40 years with active or convalescent COVID-19.

The CDR3 loop is CASSRQGAPGETQYF. The CDR3 nucleotides are TGTGCCAGCAGTAGACAGGGGGCGCCGGGAGAGACCCAGTACTTC. The V call is TRBV2, the J call TRBJ2-5; 10 nucleotides line up with TRBD1. Germline V gene lookup returns CDR1 SNHLY and CDR2 FYNNEI. The CDR3 runs 15 residues. The trim removed 5 bases at V and 4 bases at J, leaving 7 bases unmatched.

This clone was counted only a few times. The chain is built from TRBV16 and TRBJ1-5; 10 bases agree with TRBD1. Losses at the gene ends were 3 bases for V and 5 bases for J; bases not matched to a gene: 4. This CDR3 is 15 amino acids long. In germline, CDR1 is KGHSY, CDR2 FQNENV. The CDR3 DNA reads TGTGCCAGCAGCCATAAAGGACAGGGGGATCAGCCCCAGCATTTT. This codes for CASSHKGQGDQPQHF.

The rearrangement links TRBV6-2 or TRBV6-3 to TRBJ1-1; 8 bases line up with TRBD1. Germline trimming cut 0 bases from V and 7 bases from J; bases unmatched to any gene: 7. This CDR3 has 15 residues. CDR1 is MNHEY, CDR2 SVGEGT, per germline. The CDR3: CASSYSGQGLSEAFF. The CDR3 DNA reads TGTGCCAGCAGTTACTCCGGACAGGGATTGAGTGAAGCTTTCTTT.